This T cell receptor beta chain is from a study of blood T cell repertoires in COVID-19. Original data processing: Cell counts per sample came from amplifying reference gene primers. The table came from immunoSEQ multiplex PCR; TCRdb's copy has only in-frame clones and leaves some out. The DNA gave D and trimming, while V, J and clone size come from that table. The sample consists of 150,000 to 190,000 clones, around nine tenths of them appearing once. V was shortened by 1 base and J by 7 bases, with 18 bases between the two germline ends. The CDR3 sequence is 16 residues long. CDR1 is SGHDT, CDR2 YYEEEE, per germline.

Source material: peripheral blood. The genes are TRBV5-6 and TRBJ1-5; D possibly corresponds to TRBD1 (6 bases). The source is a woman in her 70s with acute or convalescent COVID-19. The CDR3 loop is CASSLKLYRERQPQHF. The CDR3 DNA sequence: TGTGCCAGCAGCTTGAAACTCTACAGGGAACGGCAGCCCCAGCATTTT.